These 26 T cell receptor beta chains came from one sample sequenced in a study of blood T cell repertoires in COVID-19. The table came from immunoSEQ multiplex PCR; TCRdb's copy has only in-frame clones and leaves some out. The sample lists a few hundred thousand clones, 86% seen once, with 2% to 2.5% in the top ten. The sample taken for sequencing was peripheral blood. Source of these receptors: a woman aged 45-65 years with acute or convalescent COVID-19.

The chain combines TRBV19 with TRBJ2-6, with D tentatively TRBD1 (5 bases). This CDR3 region has 15 residues. The V gene lost 4 bases and the J gene lost 3 bases, with 10 bases spanning the gap. Germline V gives CDR1 LNHDA, CDR2 SQIVND (reference sequence). CDR3 in amino acids: CASSSRQYGANVLTF. Written as DNA, the CDR3 is TGTGCCAGTAGTAGCAGACAGTATGGGGCCAACGTCCTGACTTTC. The variable domain in full, completed from reference TRBV19 and TRBJ2-6, reads DGGITQSPKYLFRKEGQNVTLSCEQNLNHDAMYWYRQDPGQGLRLIYYSQIVNDFQKGDIAEGYSVSREKKESFPLTVTSAQKNPTAFYLCASSSRQYGANVLTFGAGSRLTVL.

This clone showed up just a few times. The chain employs TRBV30 and TRBJ1-4; D is unresolved. V shed 0 bases and J shed 5 bases, with 10 bases lying between them. Germline CDR1 reads GTSNPN; CDR2 reads SVGIG (reference sequence). This CDR3 has 14 amino acids. Here the CDR3 reads CAWSVGSRNEKLFF. The CDR3 DNA reads as TGTGCCTGGAGTGTGGGGAGTAGGAATGAAAAACTGTTTTTT.

The chain couples TRBV30 to TRBJ1-1; possible D gene TRBD1, 5 bases. The CDR3 consists of 13 residues. With 2 bases removed from V and 4 bases from J, the gap between germline ends came to 11 bases. In germline, CDR1 is GTSNPN, CDR2 SVGIG (reference sequence). Written as DNA, the CDR3 is TGTGCCTGGAGTAGGGTCGGGGGCACTGAAGCTTTCTTT. Translating it yields CAWSRVGGTEAFF. Full variable domain (missing parts from reference TRBV30 and TRBJ1-1): SQTIHQWPATLVQPVGSPLSLECTVEGTSNPNLYWYRQAAGRGLQLLFYSVGIGQISSEVPQNLSASRPQDRQFILSSKKLLLSDSGFYLCAWSRVGGTEAFFGQGTRLTVV.

The chain uses TRBV5-5 and TRBJ2-1; 11 positions match TRBD2. The V gene end was trimmed by 6 bases and the J gene end by 4 bases; junction bases not matched to a gene: 12. Germline values: CDR1 SGHKS, CDR2 YYEKEE (reference sequence). This CDR3 is 17 amino acids long. In DNA, the CDR3 is TGTGCCAGCACCTCAAGAACTAGCGGGAGTCAGTACAATGAGCAGTTCTTC. Translation gives CASTSRTSGSQYNEQFF.

The chain joins TRBV27 to TRBJ2-3, with a weak D call TRBD1 (6 bases). Germline V gene sequence: CDR1 MNHEY, CDR2 SMNVEV (reference sequence). V was cut by 5 bases and J by 2 bases, with 11 bases left in between. This CDR3 spans 14 amino acids. The CDR3 DNA reads as TGTGCCAGCAGTAGGGGGAACCCCACAGATACGCAGTATTTT. Translating it yields CASSRGNPTDTQYF.

This chain's CDR3 is CASSQQGFSEAFF. The CDR3 region has the DNA TGTGCCAGCAGCCAACAGGGATTCTCTGAAGCTTTCTTT. The chain combines TRBV6-5 with TRBJ1-1; D may be TRBD1 (6 bases). The CDR3 is 13 residues long. The V and J ends lost 6 bases and 6 bases respectively, with 14 bases between them. Germline V CDR1 and CDR2: MNHEY, SVGAGI.

This chain uses TRBV6-6 with TRBJ2-3, with a tentative D call TRBD1 (6 bases). Germline V lookup: CDR1 MNHNY, CDR2 SVGAGI (reference sequence). The length of the CDR3 is 15 residues. V was pared by 1 base and J by 0 bases, with 8 bases between. In DNA, the CDR3 is TGTGCCAGCAGTTACTTACAGGGAAGCACAGATACGCAGTATTTT. This translates into CASSYLQGSTDTQYF.

Worth noting for this clone: At the DNA level, this CDR3 is encoded by other sequences in the same sample as well. CDR3 protein: CASSLGGQGNQPQHF. The CDR3 DNA reads as TGCGCCAGCAGCTTGGGGGGACAGGGGAATCAGCCCCAGCATTTT. The V gene is TRBV5-1, the J gene TRBJ1-5; 10 bases align to TRBD1. CDR3 size: 15 residues. J lost 4 bases, V lost 0 bases, and 1 base had no gene match. The germline CDR1 and CDR2 sequences are SGHRS and YFSETQ.

The chain recombines TRBV5-1 with TRBJ1-5; D is uncertain. Trimming took off 5 bases at V and 4 bases at J, with 13 bases between the two ends. Germline V CDR1 and CDR2: SGHRS, YFSETQ. The CDR3 is made up of 14 amino acids. The chain's CDR3 is CASSTGSKNQPQHF. The CDR3 DNA follows: TGCGCCAGCAGTACCGGGTCGAAGAATCAGCCCCAGCATTTT.

This clone was counted a few times. This chain connects TRBV7-9 to TRBJ2-3, with 11 bases fitting TRBD2. The germline CDR1 and CDR2 sequences are SEHNR and FQNEAQ (reference sequence). Trimming at V came to 8 bases and at J to 2 bases, leaving 9 bases not matched to a gene. The CDR3 is 16 amino acids. In DNA, the CDR3 is TGTGCCAGCGAACTAGCGGGAGATGTTTACACAGATACGCAGTATTTT. It encodes CASELAGDVYTDTQYF.

The gene calls are TRBV5-6 and TRBJ1-2; 8 positions agree with TRBD1. J was trimmed by 5 bases and V by 3 bases; bases with no gene match: 12. The CDR3 is made up of 16 amino acids. Germline CDR1 and CDR2: SGHDT and YYEEEE. CDR3 in amino acids: CASSSDSTGGGYGYTF. The CDR3 nucleotides read TGTGCCAGCAGCTCGGACAGTACAGGGGGTGGTTATGGCTACACCTTC.

The chain employs TRBV3-1 (or the pseudogene TRBV3-2) and TRBJ2-7; 9 bases map to TRBD2. The ends lost 1 base at V and 3 bases at J; junction bases unmatched: 7. This CDR3 has 16 residues. Germline V CDR1 and CDR2: LGHDT, YNNKEL (reference sequence). This CDR3 reads CASSQGLAATHYEQYF. DNA for the CDR3: TGTGCCAGCAGCCAAGGACTAGCGGCTACCCACTACGAGCAGTACTTC.

The chain links TRBV5-1 to TRBJ2-2, with 13 bases matching TRBD2. Germline loops: CDR1 SGHRS, CDR2 YFSETQ. The J segment lost 5 bases and the V segment lost 5 bases, leaving 3 bases of the junction unmatched. The CDR3 covers 15 residues. The CDR3 sequence is CASRGLAGETGELFF. As DNA, the CDR3 is TGCGCCAGCAGAGGACTAGCGGGAGAGACCGGGGAGCTGTTTTTT.

The V and J genes are TRBV5-6 and TRBJ2-5; 12 bases line up with TRBD2. V trimming: 4 bases; J trimming: 5 bases; junction bases outside the gene matches: 9. This CDR3 has 16 residues. Per the germline V gene, CDR1 is SGHDT and CDR2 is YYEEEE. In DNA, the CDR3 is TGTGCCAGCAGCCATACTCTAGCGGGAGGGCCGGAGACCCAGTACTTC. It is translated as CASSHTLAGGPETQYF.

The count of this clone is one. This chain uses TRBV9 with TRBJ1-1; D perhaps matches TRBD1 (6 bases). CDR3 length equals 15 residues. The V end was cut by 0 bases, the J end by 4 bases, with 13 bases between. The V gene's germline CDR1 is SGDLS and CDR2 YYNGEE. The CDR3: CASSVEQGAFTEAFF. DNA for the CDR3: TGTGCCAGCAGCGTAGAACAGGGTGCGTTCACTGAAGCTTTCTTT.

The J gene is TRBJ1-2, the V gene TRBV11-3; 8 bases match TRBD1. The CDR3 runs to 14 residues. Germline V gene lookup returns CDR1 SGHNT and CDR2 YENEEA. V lost 4 bases and J lost 2; bases outside the gene matches: 3. The CDR3 nucleotides read TGTGCCAGCAGCTACAGGGGGAAGAACTATGGCTACACCTTC. It yields the protein CASSYRGKNYGYTF. Looking up the rest from reference TRBV11-3 and TRBJ1-2 gives the full variable domain: EAGVVQSPRYKIIEKKQPVAFWCNPISGHNTLYWYLQNLGQGPELLIRYENEEAVDDSQLPKDRFSAERLKGVDSTLKIQPAELGDSAVYLCASSYRGKNYGYTFGSGTRLTVV.

The rearrangement links TRBV5-1 to TRBJ1-3; D is unresolved. Germline V gives CDR1 SGHRS, CDR2 YFSETQ. V was cut by 0 bases and J by 3 bases, with 4 bases left in between. CDR3 length equals 13 residues. In DNA, the CDR3 is TGCGCCAGCAGCTTGGACAATGGAAACACCATATATTTT. Protein sequence: CASSLDNGNTIYF.

This clone was observed once. This sequence joins TRBV10-3 and TRBJ2-3; 7 bases line up with TRBD2. V lost 0 bases to trimming and J lost 4 bases; unmatched junction nucleotides: 10. Germline CDR1 and CDR2: ENHRY and SYGVKD. The CDR3 totals 17 residues. In DNA form, the CDR3 reads TGTGCCATCAGTGAGTCGTTCGGGCTAGCGGCTTCAGATACGCAGTATTTT. This encodes CAISESFGLAASDTQYF.

As DNA, the CDR3 is TGTGCCAGTAGTGAAGTCGGGACAGACATTTACGAGCAGTACTTC. Protein sequence: CASSEVGTDIYEQYF. The V call is TRBV19, the J call TRBJ2-7, with 7 bases fitting TRBD1. There are 15 residues in the CDR3. V was pared by 5 bases and J by 4 bases, with 11 bases of the junction left unmatched. Per germline, CDR1 LNHDA and CDR2 SQIVND (reference sequence).

The CDR3 DNA reads TGTGCCAGCAGCGAAGTAGCGGTAGGAGGCACAGATACGCAGTATTTT. It translates to CASSEVAVGGTDTQYF. The gene calls are TRBV9 and TRBJ2-3; D may be TRBD2 (6 bases). The length of the CDR3 is 16 residues. Germline V lookup: CDR1 SGDLS, CDR2 YYNGEE. V gave up 3 bases and J gave up 1 base, with 15 bases separating them.

This chain connects TRBV7-3 to TRBJ2-2; 9 bases map to TRBD1. V lost 6 bases and J lost 0; bases outside the gene matches: 5. Germline CDR1 reads SGHTA; CDR2 reads FQGTGA. The CDR3 loop spans 16 amino acids. The CDR3 protein is CASRPTGGANTGELFF. The CDR3 DNA follows: TGTGCCAGCAGGCCGACAGGGGGTGCGAACACCGGGGAGCTGTTTTTT.

The chain recombines TRBV2 with TRBJ2-1; possible D gene TRBD1, 6 bases. The ends were cut back, 5 bases at V and 1 base at J, with 9 bases in the middle. The CDR3 covers 14 residues. CDR1 and CDR2 (germline): SNHLY, FYNNEI. CDR3 loop: CASSTRGSYNEQFF. The CDR3 bases are TGTGCCAGCAGTACCAGGGGATCCTACAATGAGCAGTTCTTC.

The count of this clone is one. The chain links TRBV5-1 to TRBJ2-3; D is possibly TRBD2 (5 bases). The CDR3 is made up of 14 amino acids. Germline CDR1 is SGHRS and CDR2 is YFSETQ. Trimming pared 3 bases from V and 0 bases from J, leaving 8 bases between. The CDR3 coding sequence is TGCGCCAGCAGCTGGAGCGGTAGCACAGATACGCAGTATTTT. Residues: CASSWSGSTDTQYF.

This rearrangement joins TRBV7-2 to TRBJ1-1; tentatively, D is TRBD1 (5 bases). V was shortened by 3 bases and J by 4 bases, with 12 bases between the two germline ends. Germline V gives CDR1 SGHTA, CDR2 FQGNSA. CDR3 length: 14 amino acids. DNA of the CDR3: TGTGCCAGCAGCTTGGGCAGGGCGGCCACTGAAGCTTTCTTT. This gives the protein CASSLGRAATEAFF. The full variable domain, its missing parts supplied by reference TRBV7-2 and TRBJ1-1, is GAGVSQSPSNKVTEKGKDVELRCDPISGHTALYWYRQSLGQGLEFLIYFQGNSAPDKSGLPSDRFSAERTGGSVSTLTIQRTQQEDSAVYLCASSLGRAATEAFFGQGTRLTVV.

The rearrangement joins TRBV28 to TRBJ2-7, with D hard to call. The CDR3 has 13 residues. Trimming took off 2 bases at V and 2 bases at J, with 7 bases between the two ends. Germline values: CDR1 MDHEN, CDR2 SYDVKM. The CDR3 reads CASSLAVTYEQYF. The CDR3 DNA reads as TGTGCCAGCAGTTTAGCAGTTACCTACGAGCAGTACTTC.

The genes are TRBV21-1 and TRBJ2-7; TRBD1 was called by the table and not checked on the DNA. TRBV21-1 is a listed pseudogene. The CDR3 covers 16 residues. CDR3: CASSKWDRDRVYEQYF. The CDR3 DNA follows: TGTGCCAGCAGCAAATGGGATCGGGACAGGGTCTACGAGCAGTACTTC.